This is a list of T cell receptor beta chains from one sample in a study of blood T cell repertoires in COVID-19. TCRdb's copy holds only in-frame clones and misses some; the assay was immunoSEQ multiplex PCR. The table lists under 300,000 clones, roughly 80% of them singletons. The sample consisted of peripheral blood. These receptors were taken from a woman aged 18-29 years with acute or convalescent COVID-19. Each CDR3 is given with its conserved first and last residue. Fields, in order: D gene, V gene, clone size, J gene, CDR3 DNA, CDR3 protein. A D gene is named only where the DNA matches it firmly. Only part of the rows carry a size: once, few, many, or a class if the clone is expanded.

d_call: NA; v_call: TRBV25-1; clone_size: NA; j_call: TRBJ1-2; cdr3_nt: TGTGCCAGCAGCAAGTCAGCGAACTATGGCTACACCTTC; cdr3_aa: CASSKSANYGYTF
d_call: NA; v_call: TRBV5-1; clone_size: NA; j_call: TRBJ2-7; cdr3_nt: TGCGCCAGCAGCCAACAGGGCCAGGTGGGCGAGCAGTACTTC; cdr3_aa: CASSQQGQVGEQYF
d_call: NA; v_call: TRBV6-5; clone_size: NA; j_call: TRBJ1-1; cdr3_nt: TGTGCCAGCACAAAAAGGGGCCCGAACACTGAAGCTTTCTTT; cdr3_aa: CASTKRGPNTEAFF
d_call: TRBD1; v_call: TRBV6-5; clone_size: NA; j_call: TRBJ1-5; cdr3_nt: TGTGCCAGCAGCACCCAGGGGGGCGGTCAGCCCCAGCATTTT; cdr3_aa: CASSTQGGGQPQHF
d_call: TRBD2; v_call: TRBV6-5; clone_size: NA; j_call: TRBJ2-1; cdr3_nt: TGTGCCAGCAGGACTAGCGGGGTATACAATGAGCAGTTCTTC; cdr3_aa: CASRTSGVYNEQFF
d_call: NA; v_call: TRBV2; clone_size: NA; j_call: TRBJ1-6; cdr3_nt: TGTGCCAGCAGTGAAGGGGGGCAGGGAAGGCCTTCACCCCTCCACTTT; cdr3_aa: CASSEGGQGRPSPLHF
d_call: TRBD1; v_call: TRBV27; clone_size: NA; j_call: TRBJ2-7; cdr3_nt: TGTGCCAGCAGTTCCCCGGGACAGCCATCCTACGAGCAGTACTTC; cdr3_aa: CASSSPGQPSYEQYF
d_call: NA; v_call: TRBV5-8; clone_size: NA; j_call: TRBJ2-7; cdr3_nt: TGTGCCAGCAGCCCCTATGCTTTGAACTACGAGCAGTACTTC; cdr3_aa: CASSPYALNYEQYF
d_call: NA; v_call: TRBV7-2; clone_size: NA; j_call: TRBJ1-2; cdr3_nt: TGTGCCAGCAGGAAAACTAAAGAGGGCCTGTTGGGCTACACCTTC; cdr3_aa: CASRKTKEGLLGYTF
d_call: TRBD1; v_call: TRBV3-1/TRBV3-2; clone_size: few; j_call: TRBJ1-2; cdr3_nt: TGTGCCAGCACCCAAGGGGACAGGTTTAACTATGGCTACACCTTC; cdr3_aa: CASTQGDRFNYGYTF
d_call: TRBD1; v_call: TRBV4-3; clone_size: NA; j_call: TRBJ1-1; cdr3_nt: TGCGCCAGCAGCCAAGGGGGAGGTGCAGGGGGGAACACTGAAGCTTTCTTT; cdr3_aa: CASSQGGGAGGNTEAFF
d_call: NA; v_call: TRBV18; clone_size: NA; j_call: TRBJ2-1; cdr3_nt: TGTGCCAGCTCACCACTTCGATTCTACGGGGGAGGAATAAAAAATGAGCAGTTCTTC; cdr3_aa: CASSPLRFYGGGIKNEQFF
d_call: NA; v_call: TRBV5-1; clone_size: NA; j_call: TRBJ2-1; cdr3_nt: TGCGCCAGCAGCTTGGGTCCGGGTTCCAATGAGCAGTTCTTC; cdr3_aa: CASSLGPGSNEQFF
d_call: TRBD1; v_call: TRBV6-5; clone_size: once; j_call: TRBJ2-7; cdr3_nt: TGTGCCAGCAGTAACGGACAGGGGGCCCGCTACGAGCAGTACTTC; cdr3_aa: CASSNGQGARYEQYF
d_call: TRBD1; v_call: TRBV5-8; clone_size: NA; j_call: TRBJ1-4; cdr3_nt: TGTGCCAGCAGCTATCGGACAGGGAAAGGAGACGGAAAACTGTTTTTT; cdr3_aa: CASSYRTGKGDGKLFF
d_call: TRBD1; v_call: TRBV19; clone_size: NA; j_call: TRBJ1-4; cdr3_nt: TGTGCCAGTACCCCTCCCGGGACAGGGGAAAAACTGTTTTTT; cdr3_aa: CASTPPGTGEKLFF
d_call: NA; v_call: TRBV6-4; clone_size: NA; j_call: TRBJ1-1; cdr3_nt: TGTGCCAGCAGTGACGGTTCAGGGCAGGCTTTCTTT; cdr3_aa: CASSDGSGQAFF
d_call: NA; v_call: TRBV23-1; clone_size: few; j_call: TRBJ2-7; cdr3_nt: TGCGCCAGCAGCCTCCGAAAAAAAGTACTGCTCTCCTACGAGCAGTACTTC; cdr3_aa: CASSLRKKVLLSYEQYF
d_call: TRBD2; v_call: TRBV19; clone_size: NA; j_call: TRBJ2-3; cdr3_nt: TGTGCCAGTAGCGGACTAGCGGGAGTTGCAGATACGCAGTATTTT; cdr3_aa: CASSGLAGVADTQYF
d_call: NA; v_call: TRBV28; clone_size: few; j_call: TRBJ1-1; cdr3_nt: TGTGCCAGCAGTATTCCACAGGGCAAGACTGAAGCTTTCTTT; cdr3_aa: CASSIPQGKTEAFF
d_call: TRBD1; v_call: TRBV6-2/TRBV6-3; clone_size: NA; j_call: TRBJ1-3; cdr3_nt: TGTGCCAGCAGTTACTCCCCCGGGACAGCCACTGGAAACACCATATATTTT; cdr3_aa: CASSYSPGTATGNTIYF
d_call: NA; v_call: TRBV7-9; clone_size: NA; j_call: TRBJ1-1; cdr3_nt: TGTGCCAGCAGCTCTGGAGCAAACACTGAAGCTTTCTTT; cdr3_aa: CASSSGANTEAFF
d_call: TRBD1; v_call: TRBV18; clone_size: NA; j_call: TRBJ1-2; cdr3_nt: TGTGCCAGCTCACCCGGGACAGCGAACTATGGCTACACCTTC; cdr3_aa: CASSPGTANYGYTF
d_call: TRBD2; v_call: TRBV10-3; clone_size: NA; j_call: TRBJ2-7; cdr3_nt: TGTGCCATCAGTGACCCGACCTGGACTAGCGGTAACTCCTACGAGCAGTACTTC; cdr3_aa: CAISDPTWTSGNSYEQYF
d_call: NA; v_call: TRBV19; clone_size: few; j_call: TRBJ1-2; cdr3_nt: TGTGCCAGTAGTTCACAGGTCTATGGCTACACCTTC; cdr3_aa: CASSSQVYGYTF
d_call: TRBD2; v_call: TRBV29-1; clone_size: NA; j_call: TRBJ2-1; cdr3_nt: TGCAGCGTGACTAGCGGAATATGGTTGGGGCAGTTCTTC; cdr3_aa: CSVTSGIWLGQFF
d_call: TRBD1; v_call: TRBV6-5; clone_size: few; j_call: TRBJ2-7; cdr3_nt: TGTGCCAGCAGTTACTCGTCCGGGACAGGATCCTACGAGCAGTACTTC; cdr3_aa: CASSYSSGTGSYEQYF
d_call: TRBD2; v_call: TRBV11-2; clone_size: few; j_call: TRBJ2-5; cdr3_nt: TGTGCCAGCAGCTCGGGACTACAAGAGACCCAGTACTTC; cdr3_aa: CASSSGLQETQYF
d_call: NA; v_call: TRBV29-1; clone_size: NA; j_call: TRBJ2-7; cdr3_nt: TGCAGCGTTGGTCAGGGGCTCGAGCAGTACTTC; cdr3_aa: CSVGQGLEQYF
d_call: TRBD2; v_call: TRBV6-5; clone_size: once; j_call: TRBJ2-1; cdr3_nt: TGTGCCAGCAGAACCCTAGCGGGAGCCTACAATGAGCAGTTCTTC; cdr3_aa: CASRTLAGAYNEQFF
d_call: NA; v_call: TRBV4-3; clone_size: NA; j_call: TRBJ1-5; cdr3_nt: TGCGCCAGCAGCCCAACCCGGGAGAAGCATCAGCCCCAGCATTTT; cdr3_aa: CASSPTREKHQPQHF
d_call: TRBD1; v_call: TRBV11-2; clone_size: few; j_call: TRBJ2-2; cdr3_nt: TGTGCCAGCAGTCCGCCGGGACAGGCGAACACCGGGGAGCTGTTTTTT; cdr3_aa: CASSPPGQANTGELFF
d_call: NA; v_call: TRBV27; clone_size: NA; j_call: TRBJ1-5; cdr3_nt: TGTGCCAGCAGTTTCGGGGGGGCGTTTAATCAGCCCCAGCATTTT; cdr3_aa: CASSFGGAFNQPQHF
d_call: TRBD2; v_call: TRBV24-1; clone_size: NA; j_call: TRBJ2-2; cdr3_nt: TGTGCCACCAGTCGGGGGACTAGCGGGAAGGACACCGGGGAGCTGTTTTTT; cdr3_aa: CATSRGTSGKDTGELFF
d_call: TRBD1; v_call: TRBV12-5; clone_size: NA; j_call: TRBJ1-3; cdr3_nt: TGTGCTAGTGGTTCAGGGGGGAAAGGCCGTGGAAACACCATATATTTT; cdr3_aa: CASGSGGKGRGNTIYF
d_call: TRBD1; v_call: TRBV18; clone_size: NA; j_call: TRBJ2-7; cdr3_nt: TGTGCCAGCTCACCACGGACGACAGGGCTGTTGGAGCAGTACTTC; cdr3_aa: CASSPRTTGLLEQYF
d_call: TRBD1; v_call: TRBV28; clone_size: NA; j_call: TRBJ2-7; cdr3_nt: TGTGCCAGCAGTGGACAGGGAGGCTTCTACGAGCAGTACTTC; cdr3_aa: CASSGQGGFYEQYF
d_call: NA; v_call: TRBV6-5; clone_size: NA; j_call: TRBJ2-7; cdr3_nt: TGTGCCACAAAACCCCGGGACACCACCTACGAGCAGTACTTC; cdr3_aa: CATKPRDTTYEQYF
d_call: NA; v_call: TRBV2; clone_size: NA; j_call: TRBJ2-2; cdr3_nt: TGTGCCAGCAGTGAATCCGGGAATGGTTCCGGGGAGCTGTTTTTT; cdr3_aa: CASSESGNGSGELFF
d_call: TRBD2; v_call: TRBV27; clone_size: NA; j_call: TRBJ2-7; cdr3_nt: TGTGCCAGCAGTTCCCAAGAGACGAGACTAGCGGGAGTCTACGAGCAGTACTTC; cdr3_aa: CASSSQETRLAGVYEQYF
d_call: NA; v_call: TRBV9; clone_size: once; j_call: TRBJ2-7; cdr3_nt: TGTGCCAGCAGCCCAGGGGTTGCCTCCTACGAGCAGTACTTC; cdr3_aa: CASSPGVASYEQYF
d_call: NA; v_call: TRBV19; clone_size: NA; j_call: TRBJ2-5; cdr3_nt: TGTGCCAGTAGTCCTCAGGGGGGTGAGACCCAGTACTTC; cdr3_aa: CASSPQGGETQYF
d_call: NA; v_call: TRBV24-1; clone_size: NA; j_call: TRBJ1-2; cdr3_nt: TGTGCCACCAGTGATCTAAGTTATGGCTACACCTTC; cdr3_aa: CATSDLSYGYTF
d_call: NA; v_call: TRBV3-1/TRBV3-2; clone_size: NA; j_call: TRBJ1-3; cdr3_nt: TGTGGGGCAGCCTCTGGAAACACCATATATTTT; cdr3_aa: CGAASGNTIYF
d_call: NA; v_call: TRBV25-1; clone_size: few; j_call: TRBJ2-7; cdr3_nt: TGTGCCAGCAGTGATGAGGGTACTGGGGAGCAGTACTTC; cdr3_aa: CASSDEGTGEQYF
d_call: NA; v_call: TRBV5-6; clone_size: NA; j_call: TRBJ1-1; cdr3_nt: TGTGCCAGCAGTCCGGCAGGGGCAGGCACTGAAGCTTTCTTT; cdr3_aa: CASSPAGAGTEAFF
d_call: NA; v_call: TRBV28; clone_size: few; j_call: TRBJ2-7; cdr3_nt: TGTGCCAGCAGTTCGGGGGACTTCTCCTACGAGCAGTACTTC; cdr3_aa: CASSSGDFSYEQYF
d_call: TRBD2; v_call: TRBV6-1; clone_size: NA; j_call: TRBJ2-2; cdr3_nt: TGTGCCAGCAGTGAGACTAGCGGGAGGTCCGGGGAGCTGTTTTTT; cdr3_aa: CASSETSGRSGELFF
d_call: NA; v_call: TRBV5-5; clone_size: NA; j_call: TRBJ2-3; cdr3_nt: TGTGCCAGCAGCTTGCGGCGCGGTCGTCTAACTCCAGATACGCAGTATTTT; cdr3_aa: CASSLRRGRLTPDTQYF
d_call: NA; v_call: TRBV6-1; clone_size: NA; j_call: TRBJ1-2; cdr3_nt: TGTGCCAGCAGTGAAACGGTCGGACAGCGTTATGGCTACACCTTC; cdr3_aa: CASSETVGQRYGYTF
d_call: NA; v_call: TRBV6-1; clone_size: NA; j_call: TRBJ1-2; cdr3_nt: TGTGCCAGCAGTGAAGCGCTTCCGGGCAGCGGGGTCTATGGCTACACCTTC; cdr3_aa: CASSEALPGSGVYGYTF
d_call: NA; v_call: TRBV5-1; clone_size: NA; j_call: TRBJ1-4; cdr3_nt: TGCGCCAGCAGCTTCCGGGGGGAAAAACTGTTTTTT; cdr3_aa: CASSFRGEKLFF
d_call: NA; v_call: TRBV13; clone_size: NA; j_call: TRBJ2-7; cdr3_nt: TGTGCCAGCGGGAGTGGCTCCTACGAGCAGTACTTC; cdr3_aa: CASGSGSYEQYF